Each of the 24 T cell receptor beta chains below was sequenced from the same sample in a study of brain T cells in children with intractable seizures. Profiled with immunoSEQ multiplex PCR; TCRdb holds only in-frame clones, not every one. The sample lists about 76,000 clones, roughly 91% seen once, with over 1.5% in the top ten. The specimen was peripheral blood, collected at surgery. The receptor source for this set is a boy younger than two with tuberous sclerosis and intractable seizures.

This clone was observed a handful of times. The chain couples TRBV7-9 to TRBJ1-1; D is perhaps TRBD1 (5 bases). Germline V gene sequence: CDR1 SEHNR, CDR2 FQNEAQ (reference sequence). This CDR3 contains 12 residues. V was clipped by 10 bases and J by 7 bases, with 16 bases between them. In nucleotides, the CDR3 is TGTGCCACCTCTGAGGGGAGCCTTGAAGCTTTCTTT. The encoded protein is CATSEGSLEAFF.

The genes are TRBV9 and TRBJ1-2; the match to TRBD1 covers 7 bases. The V segment lost 0 bases and the J segment 5 bases; nucleotides outside the gene matches: 19. The CDR3 sequence is 19 residues long. Germline V gene sequence: CDR1 SGDLS, CDR2 YYNGEE. DNA of the CDR3: TGTGCCAGCAGCGTAGGTGTAGGGGGCGCATTTCATCCGAGTTATGGCTACACCTTC. The encoded protein is CASSVGVGGAFHPSYGYTF.

With regard to this clone: The junction differs from germline at one of its ends, possibly a read error. This chain joins TRBV11-2 and TRBJ1-1; no clear D gene. The CDR3 contains 13 residues. The germline CDR1 and CDR2 sequences are SGHAT and FQNNGV. The CDR3 sequence: CASSSQLNAEAFF. In DNA, the CDR3 is TGTGCCAGCAGCTCCCAACTGAACGCTGAAGCTTTCTTT.

This clone is a singleton in its sample. This rearrangement joins TRBV19 to TRBJ1-5; 7 positions match TRBD1. Germline trimming cut 2 bases from V and 0 bases from J; bases unmatched to any gene: 4. The CDR3 totals 16 residues. Germline V CDR1 and CDR2: LNHDA, SQIVND (reference sequence). CDR3 amino acids: CASSITGDYSNQPQHF. CDR3 nucleotide sequence: TGTGCCAGTAGTATAACAGGGGATTATAGCAATCAGCCCCAGCATTTT. The full variable domain, its missing parts supplied by reference TRBV19 and TRBJ1-5, is DGGITQSPKYLFRKEGQNVTLSCEQNLNHDAMYWYRQDPGQGLRLIYYSQIVNDFQKGDIAEGYSVSREKKESFPLTVTSAQKNPTAFYLCASSITGDYSNQPQHFGDGTRLSIL.

V usage is TRBV18 and J usage is TRBJ2-1, with 9 bases that match TRBD1. Germline trimming cut 2 bases from V and 2 bases from J; bases unmatched to any gene: 4. This CDR3 is built from 16 residues. The germline gives CDR1 KGHSH, CDR2 LQKENI. CDR3 bases: TGTGCCAGCTCACCAACAGGGGGCAAGCCCTACAATGAGCAGTTCTTC. This codes for CASSPTGGKPYNEQFF.

The rearrangement joins TRBV9 to TRBJ1-1; D may be TRBD1 (6 bases). The CDR3 spans 15 residues. In germline, CDR1 is SGDLS, CDR2 YYNGEE. The V and J ends lost 4 bases and 0 bases respectively, with 13 bases between them. CDR3 nucleotide sequence: TGTGCCAGCAGCCCCACAGGGCAGCTGAACACTGAAGCTTTCTTT. Amino acids: CASSPTGQLNTEAFF.

The chain recombines TRBV30 with TRBJ2-7, with D hard to call. The ends were cut back, 2 bases at V and 6 bases at J, with 11 bases in the middle. Looked up from germline, CDR1 is GTSNPN and CDR2 is SVGIG (reference sequence). The CDR3 sequence is 12 residues long. CDR3 region: CAWSQTASEQYF. The CDR3 DNA sequence: TGTGCCTGGAGTCAAACTGCTAGCGAGCAGTACTTC. The complete variable domain, with remaining parts taken from reference TRBV30 and TRBJ2-7, reads SQTIHQWPATLVQPVGSPLSLECTVEGTSNPNLYWYRQAAGRGLQLLFYSVGIGQISSEVPQNLSASRPQDRQFILSSKKLLLSDSGFYLCAWSQTASEQYFGPGTRLTVT.

This rearrangement joins TRBV4-1 to TRBJ2-5; 7 nucleotides line up with TRBD2. CDR1 MGHRA and CDR2 YSYEKL come from the germline V gene. This CDR3 is built from 16 residues. V was pared by 5 bases and J by 0 bases, with 9 bases of the junction left unmatched. The CDR3 nucleotides read TGCGCCAGCAGCTCAGCGGGACGAAGAAACCAAGAGACCCAGTACTTC. Its translation: CASSSAGRRNQETQYF.

The DNA for the CDR3 is TGTGCCAGCAGTCCGAGACAGGGGAACTATGGCTACACCTTC. Residues: CASSPRQGNYGYTF. This chain uses TRBV27 with TRBJ1-2, with TRBD1 matching 8 bases. This CDR3 is built from 14 residues. Per the germline V gene, CDR1 is MNHEY and CDR2 is SMNVEV (reference sequence). V was clipped by 5 bases and J by 2 bases; unmatched bases: 4.

The chain combines TRBV7-9 with TRBJ2-1; the D is unclear. CDR3 size: 16 residues. The V and J ends lost 0 bases and 4 bases respectively, with 13 bases between them. From germline, CDR1 is SEHNR and CDR2 FQNEAQ (reference sequence). CDR3 nucleotides: TGTGCCAGCAGCTTAGCAGGGTTACATCCTTACAATGAGCAGTTCTTC. This sequence encodes CASSLAGLHPYNEQFF.

V usage is TRBV11-2 and J usage is TRBJ1-2, with D unresolved. Germline V CDR1 and CDR2: SGHAT, FQNNGV. The CDR3 length is 16 residues. Trimming took off 4 bases at V and 0 bases at J, with 15 bases between the two ends. The DNA for the CDR3 is TGTGCCAGCAGCTCCCTAAAGACGGTAGCTAACTATGGCTACACCTTC. Translation gives CASSSLKTVANYGYTF. Looking up the rest from reference TRBV11-2 and TRBJ1-2 gives the full variable domain: EAGVAQSPRYKIIEKRQSVAFWCNPISGHATLYWYQQILGQGPKLLIQFQNNGVVDDSQLPKDRFSAERLKGVDSTLKIQPAKLEDSAVYLCASSSLKTVANYGYTFGSGTRLTVV.

The chain employs TRBV6-1 and TRBJ1-5, with 8 bases aligning to TRBD1. The trim removed 2 bases at V and 1 base at J, leaving 4 bases unmatched. CDR1 is MNHNS, CDR2 SASEGT, per germline. The CDR3 runs to 16 residues. CDR3 residues: CASSETDRGSNQPQHF. The DNA of the CDR3 is TGTGCCAGCAGTGAAACCGACAGGGGAAGCAATCAGCCCCAGCATTTT.

Only one count was recorded for this clone. The gene calls are TRBV4-1 and TRBJ2-7, with 10 bases fitting TRBD1. The V segment lost 4 bases and the J segment 5 bases; nucleotides outside the gene matches: 11. The CDR3 consists of 16 residues. Germline V gene lookup returns CDR1 MGHRA and CDR2 YSYEKL. In DNA, the CDR3 is TGCGCCAGCAGCCCAACCGGGACAGGGGTGTTCGACGAGCAGTACTTC. This sequence encodes CASSPTGTGVFDEQYF.

This rearrangement joins TRBV11-2 to TRBJ2-3, with D possibly being TRBD2 (5 bases). This CDR3 is built from 13 residues. The V end lost 5 bases, the J end lost 4 bases, and 10 bases lay between the germline ends. Germline assignment: CDR1 SGHAT and CDR2 FQNNGV. The CDR3 region has the DNA TGTGCCAGCAGCCTTTTGAGGGCAGATACGCAGTATTTT. It translates to CASSLLRADTQYF.

V usage is TRBV19 and J usage is TRBJ1-1; D gene unclear. Germline CDR1 is LNHDA and CDR2 is SQIVND (reference sequence). CDR3 length: 13 amino acids. V shed 7 bases and J shed 0 bases, with 9 bases lying between them. CDR3 DNA sequence: TGTGCCAGTAAAGAACAGATGAACACTGAAGCTTTCTTT. It yields the protein CASKEQMNTEAFF.

The J gene is TRBJ2-7, the V gene TRBV28; tentatively, D is TRBD1 (6 bases). The CDR3 is made up of 20 amino acids. Germline CDR1 is MDHEN and CDR2 is SYDVKM. Deletions cut 3 bases from V and 0 bases from J, with 27 bases between. The CDR3, as DNA: TGTGCCAGCAGTTTCGTTCTACACAAAACCGGGACACCTTACTCCTACGAGCAGTACTTC. Amino acids: CASSFVLHKTGTPYSYEQYF.

The chain recombines TRBV19 with TRBJ2-3; D is unresolved. Looked up from germline, CDR1 is LNHDA and CDR2 is SQIVND (reference sequence). The CDR3 loop spans 15 amino acids. V was shortened by 3 bases and J by 2 bases, with 12 bases between the two germline ends. CDR3 in amino acids: CASSMAQTYTDTQYF. Here the CDR3 DNA reads TGTGCCAGTAGTATGGCACAGACTTACACAGATACGCAGTATTTT.

The chain links TRBV3-1 (or the pseudogene TRBV3-2) to TRBJ2-5, with no clear D. This CDR3 has 12 amino acids. Germline lookup yields CDR1 LGHDT and CDR2 YNNKEL (reference sequence). Trimming cost V 0 bases and J 4 bases, with 3 bases left between them. The CDR3: CASSQDSETQYF. CDR3 nucleotides: TGTGCCAGCAGCCAAGATTCAGAGACCCAGTACTTC.

To note about this clone: The same CDR3 also results from other DNA sequences found in this sample. The rearrangement links TRBV5-4 to TRBJ1-2; D is unclear. Germline V gives CDR1 SGHNT, CDR2 YYREEE (reference sequence). V was pared by 0 bases and J by 8 bases, with 8 bases between. The CDR3 length is 12 residues. The CDR3 DNA reads as TGTGCCAGCAGCTTGGTGGGGTACGGCTACACCTTC. Amino acids: CASSLVGYGYTF.

Points on this clone: A junction end diverges from the germline sequence, so it may reflect a read error. The chain has TRBV7-2 and TRBJ2-1; 13 nucleotides line up with TRBD2. The germline V gene has CDR1 SGHTA and CDR2 FQGNSA. The CDR3 runs to 14 residues. CDR3 loop: CASSLAIGTSGMLF. The CDR3 DNA reads as TGTGCCAGCAGCTTAGCGATCGGGACTAGCGGGATGCTCTTC.

The chain recombines TRBV13 with TRBJ2-7; possibly TRBD2 for D (7 bases). V gave up 4 bases and J gave up 5 bases, with 15 bases separating them. The CDR3 sequence is 14 residues long. Germline V gene lookup returns CDR1 PRHDT and CDR2 FYEKMQ (reference sequence). The CDR3 here is CASSSEGGVHEQYF. CDR3 DNA sequence: TGTGCCAGCAGCTCTGAGGGGGGGGTCCACGAGCAGTACTTC. The full variable domain, in which reference TRBV13 and TRBJ2-7 provide the parts outside the CDR3, is AAGVIQSPRHLIKEKRETATLKCYPIPRHDTVYWYQQGPGQDPQFLISFYEKMQSDKGSIPDRFSAQQFSDYHSELNMSSLELGDSALYFCASSSEGGVHEQYFGPGTRLTVT.

The rearrangement uses TRBV2 and TRBJ1-1; D might be TRBD1 (5 bases). The CDR3 is made up of 13 amino acids. V was trimmed by 7 bases and J by 5 bases, leaving 14 bases between them. Germline V CDR1 and CDR2: SNHLY, FYNNEI. This CDR3 reads CASNRQGDTEAFF. The DNA for the CDR3 is TGTGCCAGCAATCGGCAGGGAGATACTGAAGCTTTCTTT.

This clone was seen only once. The chain carries TRBV4-2 and TRBJ1-4; D gene ambiguous. V was shortened by 1 base and J by 12 bases, with 12 bases between the two germline ends. This CDR3 has 13 amino acids. Germline V gene lookup returns CDR1 LGHNA and CDR2 YNFKEQ. CDR3 nucleotide sequence: TGTGCCAGCAGCCAAGGCGCCGCTCCCGAACTGTTTTTT. It specifies CASSQGAAPELFF.

CDR3 region: CASSVDAGRFYGYTF. As DNA, the CDR3 is TGTGCCAGCAGCGTAGACGCCGGGAGATTCTATGGCTACACCTTC. The genes are TRBV9 and TRBJ1-2; D is uncertain. The germline V gene encodes CDR1 SGDLS and CDR2 YYNGEE. This CDR3 comprises 15 residues. The V end was cut by 0 bases, the J end by 4 bases, with 13 bases between.